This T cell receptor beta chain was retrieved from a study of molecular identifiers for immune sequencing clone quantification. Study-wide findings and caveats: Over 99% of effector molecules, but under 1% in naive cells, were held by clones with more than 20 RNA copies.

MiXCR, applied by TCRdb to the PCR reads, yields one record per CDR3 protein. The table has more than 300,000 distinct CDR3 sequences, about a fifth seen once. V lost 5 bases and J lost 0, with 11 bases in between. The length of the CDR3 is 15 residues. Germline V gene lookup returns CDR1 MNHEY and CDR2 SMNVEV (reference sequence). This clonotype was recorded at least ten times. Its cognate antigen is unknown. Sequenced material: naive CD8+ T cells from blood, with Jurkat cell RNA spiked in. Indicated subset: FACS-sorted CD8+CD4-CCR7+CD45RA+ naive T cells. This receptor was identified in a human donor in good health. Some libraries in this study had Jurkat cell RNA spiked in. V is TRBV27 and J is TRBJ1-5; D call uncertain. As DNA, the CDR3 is TGTGCCAGCAGTCCTCTTGGGCCTAGCAATCAGCCCCAGCATTTT. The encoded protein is CASSPLGPSNQPQHF.